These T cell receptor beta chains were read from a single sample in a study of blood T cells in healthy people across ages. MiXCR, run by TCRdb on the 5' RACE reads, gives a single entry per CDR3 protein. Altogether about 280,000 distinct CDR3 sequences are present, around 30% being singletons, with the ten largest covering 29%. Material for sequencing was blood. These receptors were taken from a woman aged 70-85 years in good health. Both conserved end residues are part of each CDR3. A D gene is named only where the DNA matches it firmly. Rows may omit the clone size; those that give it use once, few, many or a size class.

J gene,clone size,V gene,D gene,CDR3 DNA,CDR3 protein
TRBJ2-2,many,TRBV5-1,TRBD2,TGCGCCAGCAGCTTGGGGACTAGCGGGAGAACCGGGGAGCTGTTTTTT,CASSLGTSGRTGELFF
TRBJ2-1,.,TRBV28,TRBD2,TGTGCCAGCAGTTCAGCGGGAGATGAGCAGTTCTTC,CASSSAGDEQFF
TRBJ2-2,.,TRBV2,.,TGTGCCAGCACTCTTGATCTAGGGAGCGGGGAGCTGTTTTTT,CASTLDLGSGELFF
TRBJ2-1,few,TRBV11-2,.,TGTGCCAGCAGCTTACAAGGGGATGAGCAGTTCTTC,CASSLQGDEQFF
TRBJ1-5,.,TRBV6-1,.,TGTGCCAGCGGGGGGACCCTAACCCAGCCCCAGCATTTT,CASGGTLTQPQHF
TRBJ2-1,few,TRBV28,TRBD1,TGTGCCAGCAGTGGGGCCGGTTACAGGGGAAATGAGCAGTTCTTC,CASSGAGYRGNEQFF
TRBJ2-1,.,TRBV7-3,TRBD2,TGTGCCAGCAGCCCCGGACTAGCCGGCCGTAGTGAGCAGTTCTTC,CASSPGLAGRSEQFF
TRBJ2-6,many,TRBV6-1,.,TGTGCCAGCAAGGACGTCTCTGGGGCCAACGTCCTGACTTTC,CASKDVSGANVLTF
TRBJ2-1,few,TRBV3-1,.,TGTGCCAGCAGCTTCCACGTCAGCGGGCAGTTCTTC,CASSFHVSGQFF
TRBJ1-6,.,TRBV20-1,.,TGCAGTGCTCCCCAGGGGAATTCACCCCTCCACTTT,CSAPQGNSPLHF
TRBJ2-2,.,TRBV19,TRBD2,TGTGCCAGTGGGAACCCTAGCGGGAAGAGCACCGGGGAGCTGTTTTTT,CASGNPSGKSTGELFF
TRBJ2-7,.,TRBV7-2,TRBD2,TGTGCCAGCAGCGAGAGCGGGAGAGCCAGCGAGCAGTACTTC,CASSESGRASEQYF
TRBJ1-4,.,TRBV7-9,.,TGTGCCAGCAGCTTCGCCTCCTCTGGGGTGGAAAAACTGTTTTTT,CASSFASSGVEKLFF
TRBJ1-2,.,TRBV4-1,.,TGCGCCAGCAGCCAAGGTGTCGGGGGCAGCTATGGCTACACCTTC,CASSQGVGGSYGYTF
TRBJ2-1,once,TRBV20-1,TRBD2,TGCAGTGCTAGTGGGGCTAGCGGGCCGCACCAGAATGAGCAGTTCTTC,CSASGASGPHQNEQFF
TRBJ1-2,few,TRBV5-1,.,TGCGCCAGCAGCTTGAGTACCTATGGCTACACCTTC,CASSLSTYGYTF
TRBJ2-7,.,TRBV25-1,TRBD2,TGTGCCAGCAGTGAATTAGCGGGGGGAACCTACGAGCAGTACTTC,CASSELAGGTYEQYF
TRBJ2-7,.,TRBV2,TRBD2,TGTGCCAGCAGTGAAGAGGGCGGGAGCGGTTACGAGCAGTACTTC,CASSEEGGSGYEQYF
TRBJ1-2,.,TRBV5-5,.,TGTGCCAGCTCCGGGAGCTTTCCTGGGGGCTACACCTTC,CASSGSFPGGYTF
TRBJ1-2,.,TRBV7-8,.,TGTGCCAGCAGCCCCGGGCCCGAAGTTAACTATGGCTACACCTTC,CASSPGPEVNYGYTF
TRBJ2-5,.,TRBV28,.,TGTGCCACCCTCCTTTCGTACCAAGAGACCCAGTACTTC,CATLLSYQETQYF
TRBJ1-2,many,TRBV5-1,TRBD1,TGCGCCAGCAGCGGGCCCAGGGGGCCCGGCTACACCTTC,CASSGPRGPGYTF
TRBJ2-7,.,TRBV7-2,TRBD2,TGTGCCAGCAGCTTATTACGGGGGGCCTACGAGCAGTACTTC,CASSLLRGAYEQYF
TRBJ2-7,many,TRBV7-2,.,TGTGCCAGCAGCTTACAAGACTCCTACGAGCAGTACTTC,CASSLQDSYEQYF
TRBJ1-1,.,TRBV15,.,TGTGCCACCAGCAGAGCTCAGGGTGCTGTTACTGAAGCTTTCTTT,CATSRAQGAVTEAFF
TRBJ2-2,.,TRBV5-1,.,TGCGCCAGCAGCGGAGGACAATCGAACACCGGGGAGCTGTTTTTT,CASSGGQSNTGELFF
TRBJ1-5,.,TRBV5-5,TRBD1,TGTGCCAGCAGCATGGGACAGGCCTCCGGTCAGCCCCAGCATTTT,CASSMGQASGQPQHF
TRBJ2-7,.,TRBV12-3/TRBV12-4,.,TGTGCCAGCAGTCCCCCGGGACACGAGGGATTTTACGAGCAGTACTTC,CASSPPGHEGFYEQYF
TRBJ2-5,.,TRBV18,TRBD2,TGTGCCAGCTCATCAGGACGGGAGGGAGAGACCCAGTACTTC,CASSSGREGETQYF
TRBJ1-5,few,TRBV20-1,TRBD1,TGCAGTGCAGACAGGGCCCATAGCAATCAGCCCCAGCATTTT,CSADRAHSNQPQHF
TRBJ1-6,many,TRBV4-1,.,TGCGCCAGCAGCCCCGGGACTATGGGGGTAGAATCACCCCTCCACTTT,CASSPGTMGVESPLHF
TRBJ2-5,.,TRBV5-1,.,TGCGCCAGCAGCTTGAATTTTCAGACCGAGGGGGAGACCCAGTACTTC,CASSLNFQTEGETQYF
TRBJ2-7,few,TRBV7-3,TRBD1,TGTGCCAGCAGCTTCGGACAGGGGAACGAGCAGTACTTC,CASSFGQGNEQYF
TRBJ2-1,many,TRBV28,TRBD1,TGTGCCAGCGGGTTGGGGGACAGGACCTACAATGAGCAGTTCTTC,CASGLGDRTYNEQFF
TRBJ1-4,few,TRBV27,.,TGTGCCAGCAGTTCCTGGCAGGGTAGAGGGGATGAAAAACTGTTTTTT,CASSSWQGRGDEKLFF
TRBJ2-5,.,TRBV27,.,TGTGCCAGCAGTTTTCGGGCTACACAAGAGACCCAGTACTTC,CASSFRATQETQYF
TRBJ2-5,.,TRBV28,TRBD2,TGTGCCAGTGCTAGCGCCCGGGGGGAGCAGTACTTC,CASASARGEQYF
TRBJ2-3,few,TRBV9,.,TGTGCCAGCAGCGTAGACAGAACTAGCACAGATACGCAGTATTTT,CASSVDRTSTDTQYF
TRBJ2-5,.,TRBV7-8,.,TGTGCCAGCAGCTTAGAAGGGTACGGGCAGTACTTC,CASSLEGYGQYF
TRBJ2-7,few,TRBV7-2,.,TGTGCCAGCAGCTCGAACAGGGACGAGCAGTACTTC,CASSSNRDEQYF
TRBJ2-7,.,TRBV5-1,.,TGCGCCAGCAGCTTGACAGGGACGAACCAATTATCGGCCTACGAGCAGTACTTC,CASSLTGTNQLSAYEQYF
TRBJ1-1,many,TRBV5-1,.,TGCGCCAGCAGCTTGACAGAACGGTTTGAAGCTTTCTTT,CASSLTERFEAFF
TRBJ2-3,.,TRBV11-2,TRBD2,TGTGCCAGCAGTCCGACTAGCGGGAGGTATACGCAGTATTTT,CASSPTSGRYTQYF